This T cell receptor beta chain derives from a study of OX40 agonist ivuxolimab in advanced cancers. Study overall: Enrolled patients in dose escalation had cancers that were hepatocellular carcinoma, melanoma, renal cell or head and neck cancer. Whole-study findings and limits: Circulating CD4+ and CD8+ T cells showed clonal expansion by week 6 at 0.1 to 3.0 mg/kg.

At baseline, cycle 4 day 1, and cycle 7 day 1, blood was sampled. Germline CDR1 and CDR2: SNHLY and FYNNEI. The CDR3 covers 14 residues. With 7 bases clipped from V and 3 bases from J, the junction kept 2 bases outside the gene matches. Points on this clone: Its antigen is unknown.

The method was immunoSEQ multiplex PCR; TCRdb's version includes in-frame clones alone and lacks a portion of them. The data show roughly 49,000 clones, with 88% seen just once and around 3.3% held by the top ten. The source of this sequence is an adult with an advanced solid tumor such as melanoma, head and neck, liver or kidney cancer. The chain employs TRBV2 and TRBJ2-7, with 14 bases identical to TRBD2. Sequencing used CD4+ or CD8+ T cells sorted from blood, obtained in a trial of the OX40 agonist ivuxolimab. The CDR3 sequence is CASNGLAGGYEQYF. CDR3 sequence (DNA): TGTGCCAGCAACGGACTAGCGGGAGGCTACGAGCAGTACTTC.